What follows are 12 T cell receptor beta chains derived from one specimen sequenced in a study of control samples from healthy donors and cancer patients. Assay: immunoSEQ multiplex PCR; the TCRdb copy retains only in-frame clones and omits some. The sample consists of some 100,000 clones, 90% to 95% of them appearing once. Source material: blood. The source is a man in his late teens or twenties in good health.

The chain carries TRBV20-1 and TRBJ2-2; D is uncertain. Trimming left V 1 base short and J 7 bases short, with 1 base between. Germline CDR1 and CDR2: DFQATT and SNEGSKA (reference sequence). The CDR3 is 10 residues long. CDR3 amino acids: CSARVGELFF. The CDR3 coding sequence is TGCAGTGCTAGAGTCGGGGAGCTGTTTTTT.

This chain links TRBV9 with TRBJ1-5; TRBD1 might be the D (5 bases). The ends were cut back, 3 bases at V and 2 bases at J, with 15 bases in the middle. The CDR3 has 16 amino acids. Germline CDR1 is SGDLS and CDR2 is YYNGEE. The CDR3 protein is CASSARGEGGNQPQHF. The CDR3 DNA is TGTGCCAGCAGCGCCCGGGGGGAGGGAGGCAATCAGCCCCAGCATTTT.

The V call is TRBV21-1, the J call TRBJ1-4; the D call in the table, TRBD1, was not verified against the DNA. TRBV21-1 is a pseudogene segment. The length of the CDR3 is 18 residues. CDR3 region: CASSSRPLNQGANEKLFF. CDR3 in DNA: TGTGCCAGCAGCAGTCGACCTTTAAATCAGGGGGCTAATGAAAAACTGTTTTTT.

CDR3 protein: CASSYSGTSNTEAFF. In DNA form, the CDR3 reads TGTGCCAGCAGTTACTCAGGGACATCGAACACTGAAGCTTTCTTT. The V gene is TRBV6-5, the J gene TRBJ1-1; tentatively, D is TRBD1 (6 bases). Trimming shortened V by 0 bases and J by 1 base, and 9 bases separated the two germline ends. This CDR3 contains 15 residues. The V gene's germline CDR1 is MNHEY and CDR2 SVGAGI.

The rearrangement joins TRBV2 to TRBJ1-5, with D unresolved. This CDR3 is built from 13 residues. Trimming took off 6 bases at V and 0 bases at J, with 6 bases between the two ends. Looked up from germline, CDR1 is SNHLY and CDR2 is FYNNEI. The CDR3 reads CASSEHSNQPQHF. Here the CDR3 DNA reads TGTGCCAGCAGCGAACATAGCAATCAGCCCCAGCATTTT.

The CDR3, as DNA: TGTGCCAGCAGCGTAGCGGACTACAATGAGCAGTTCTTC. The encoded protein is CASSVADYNEQFF. The chain couples TRBV9 to TRBJ2-1; D gene ambiguous. V lost 0 bases to trimming and J lost 3 bases, with 4 bases between them. The CDR3 contains 13 residues. Germline V CDR1 and CDR2: SGDLS, YYNGEE.

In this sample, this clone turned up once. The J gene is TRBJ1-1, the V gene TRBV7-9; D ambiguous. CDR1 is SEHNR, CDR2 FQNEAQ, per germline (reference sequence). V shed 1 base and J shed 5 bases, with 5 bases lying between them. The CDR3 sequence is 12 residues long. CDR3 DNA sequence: TGTGCCAGCAGCTTAGGTGAAACTGAAGCTTTCTTT. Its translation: CASSLGETEAFF.

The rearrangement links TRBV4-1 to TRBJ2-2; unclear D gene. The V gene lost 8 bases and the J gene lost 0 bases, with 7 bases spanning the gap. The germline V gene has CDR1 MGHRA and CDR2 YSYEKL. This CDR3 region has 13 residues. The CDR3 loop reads CASGPTNTGELFF. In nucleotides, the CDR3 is TGCGCCAGCGGACCGACGAACACCGGGGAGCTGTTTTTT.

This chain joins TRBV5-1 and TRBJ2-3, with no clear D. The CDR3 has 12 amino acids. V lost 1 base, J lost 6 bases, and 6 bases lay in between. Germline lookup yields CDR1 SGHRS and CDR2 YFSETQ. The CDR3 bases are TGCGCCAGCAGCTTGAGTTCCGATACGCAGTATTTT. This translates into CASSLSSDTQYF.

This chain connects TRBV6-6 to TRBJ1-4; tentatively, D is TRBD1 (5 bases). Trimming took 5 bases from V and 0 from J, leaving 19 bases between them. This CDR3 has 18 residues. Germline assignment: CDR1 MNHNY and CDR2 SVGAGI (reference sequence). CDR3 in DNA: TGTGCCAGCAGTCCCTGGGCAGGAAGGGGTACAACTAATGAAAAACTGTTTTTT. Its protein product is CASSPWAGRGTTNEKLFF.

CDR3 sequence: CASSRQGVEGGYTF. The CDR3 bases are TGCGCCAGCAGCCGCCAGGGAGTAGAGGGGGGCTACACCTTC. V and J are TRBV5-1 and TRBJ1-2, with D perhaps matching TRBD1 (5 bases). The germline CDR1 and CDR2 sequences are SGHRS and YFSETQ. V was cut by 4 bases and J by 8 bases, with 18 bases left in between. This CDR3 region has 14 residues.

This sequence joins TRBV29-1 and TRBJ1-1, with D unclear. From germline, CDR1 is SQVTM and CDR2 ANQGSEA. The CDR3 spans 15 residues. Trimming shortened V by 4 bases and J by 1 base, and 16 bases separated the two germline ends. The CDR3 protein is CSVVKVAETNTEAFF. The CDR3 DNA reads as TGCAGCGTTGTTAAGGTTGCAGAGACGAACACTGAAGCTTTCTTT.